These T cell receptor beta chains were read from a single sample in a study of CD8 T cells in ankylosing spondylitis. Each CDR3 protein gets one entry after TCRdb re-called the 5' RACE reads with MiXCR. The sample records about 30,000 distinct CDR3 sequences, 5.3% being singletons. The material sequenced was blood, either unsorted or a sorted T cell fraction (not recorded which). The receptors originated from a female donor with ankylosing spondylitis or in good health (not recorded which). The CDR3 runs from the conserved cysteine through the conserved F or W. A D gene is named only where the DNA matches it firmly. Size tells how often a clone was seen (once, few, many) or the class of an expanded clone, and some rows leave it out.

V,length,J,size,D,CDR3,DNA
TRBV9,16,TRBJ2-2,many,TRBD2,CASSVSGTSGTGELFF,TGTGCCAGCAGCGTATCCGGGACTAGCGGTACCGGGGAGCTGTTTTTT
TRBV9,14,TRBJ1-6,few,.,CASSVDPGNSPLHF,TGTGCCAGCAGCGTAGATCCAGGGAATTCACCCCTCCACTTT
TRBV9,16,TRBJ2-2,few,TRBD2,CASSGPGGAGIGELFF,TGTGCCAGCAGCGGACCGGGCGGAGCGGGAATCGGGGAGCTGTTTTTT
TRBV9,15,TRBJ1-5,.,.,CASSVAPGSNQPQHF,TGTGCCAGCAGCGTAGCTCCAGGGAGCAATCAGCCCCAGCATTTT
TRBV9,15,TRBJ2-5,many,.,CASSVVGGSVETQYF,TGTGCCAGCAGCGTAGTGGGAGGTAGCGTAGAGACCCAGTACTTC
TRBV9,14,TRBJ1-4,many,.,CASSASTTNEKLFF,TGTGCCAGCAGCGCCTCCACTACTAATGAAAAACTGTTTTTT
TRBV9,15,TRBJ2-7,many,TRBD1,CASSRRNGQGYEQYF,TGTGCCAGCAGCCGCCGAAACGGACAGGGCTACGAGCAGTACTTC
TRBV9,14,TRBJ2-7,.,.,CASSAANSAYEQYF,TGTGCCAGCAGCGCCGCAAACTCGGCCTACGAGCAGTACTTC
TRBV9,14,TRBJ2-3,many,.,CASSVRSVSDTQYF,TGTGCCAGCAGCGTACGTAGCGTTTCAGATACGCAGTATTTT
TRBV9,14,TRBJ2-1,many,TRBD2,CASSVEAGHNEQFF,TGTGCCAGCAGCGTAGAAGCGGGGCACAATGAGCAGTTCTTC
TRBV9,11,TRBJ2-7,medium-sized,TRBD2,CASSAGGEQYF,TGTGCCAGCAGCGCGGGGGGGGAGCAGTACTTC
TRBV9,14,TRBJ2-3,many,.,CASSVGPVGDTQYF,TGTGCCAGCAGCGTAGGTCCAGTTGGAGATACGCAGTATTTT
TRBV9,15,TRBJ2-2,few,.,CASSYRLDLPGELFF,TGTGCCAGCAGCTACCGACTAGACCTCCCCGGGGAGCTGTTTTTT
TRBV9,14,TRBJ2-1,many,.,CASSPWPEAGEQFF,TGTGCCAGCAGCCCCTGGCCTGAGGCGGGTGAGCAGTTCTTC
TRBV9,16,TRBJ1-1,many,.,CASSVEPRPSDGEAFF,TGTGCCAGCAGCGTAGAACCCAGACCCTCAGACGGTGAAGCTTTCTTT
TRBV9,15,TRBJ1-6,many,TRBD1,CASSVEGTGGTPLHF,TGTGCCAGCAGCGTAGAAGGAACAGGGGGCACACCCCTCCACTTT
TRBV9,16,TRBJ2-1,few,.,CASSAIAGVLYNEQFF,TGTGCCAGCAGCGCAATCGCGGGCGTACTCTACAATGAGCAGTTCTTC
TRBV9,15,TRBJ2-3,.,.,CASSVELYSTDTQYF,TGTGCCAGCAGCGTAGAACTATATAGCACAGATACGCAGTATTTT
TRBV9,14,TRBJ2-3,.,.,CASSVGPPTDTQYF,TGTGCCAGCAGCGTAGGACCCCCCACAGATACGCAGTATTTT
TRBV9,16,TRBJ2-2,many,TRBD2,CASSVGRTSYTGELFF,TGTGCCAGCAGCGTAGGGAGGACTAGCTACACCGGGGAGCTGTTTTTT
TRBV9,14,TRBJ2-7,many,.,CASSVNPDSYEQYF,TGTGCCAGCAGCGTAAATCCCGACTCCTACGAGCAGTACTTC
TRBV9,15,TRBJ2-5,.,TRBD2,CASSVEAGGQETQYF,TGTGCCAGCAGCGTAGAAGCGGGGGGTCAAGAGACCCAGTACTTC
TRBV9,16,TRBJ2-2,many,.,CASSVGVQANTGELFF,TGTGCCAGCAGCGTAGGGGTACAGGCGAACACCGGGGAGCTGTTTTTT
TRBV9,15,TRBJ2-1,many,TRBD1,CASSTYGTGDAEQFF,TGTGCCAGCAGCACCTACGGGACAGGGGATGCTGAGCAGTTCTTC
TRBV9,18,TRBJ2-1,many,TRBD2,CASSVVPLTSGNYNEQFF,TGTGCCAGCAGCGTAGTCCCCCTAACTAGCGGGAACTACAATGAGCAGTTCTTC
TRBV9,15,TRBJ2-7,many,.,CASSVQAAPSYEQYF,TGTGCCAGCAGCGTCCAGGCAGCGCCCTCCTACGAGCAGTACTTC
TRBV9,16,TRBJ2-3,few,.,CASSVVFGVGADTQYF,TGTGCCAGCAGCGTAGTGTTTGGGGTGGGAGCAGATACGCAGTATTTT
TRBV9,15,TRBJ1-2,few,TRBD1,CASSVGTGPFGGYTF,TGTGCCAGCAGCGTAGGGACAGGCCCCTTCGGTGGCTACACCTTC
TRBV9,17,TRBJ2-2,many,.,CASSVHGNPANTGELFF,TGTGCGAGCAGCGTTCATGGAAACCCCGCGAACACCGGGGAGCTGTTTTTT
TRBV9,12,TRBJ2-3,many,.,CASSTDTDTQYF,TGTGCCAGCAGCACCGACACAGATACGCAGTATTTT
TRBV9,14,TRBJ2-5,medium-sized,TRBD2,CASSVGAGGETQYF,TGTGCCAGCAGCGTAGGGGCGGGGGGAGAGACCCAGTACTTC
TRBV9,15,TRBJ2-3,many,.,CASSVKGYPPDTQYF,TGTGCCAGCAGCGTAAAGGGGTACCCACCAGATACGCAGTATTTT
TRBV9,14,TRBJ2-1,many,.,CASSVVGRVDEQFF,TGTGCCAGCAGCGTAGTCGGGAGAGTGGATGAGCAGTTCTTC
TRBV9,14,TRBJ2-3,many,.,CASSLYSGSDTQYF,TGTGCCAGCAGCCTTTACTCGGGATCTGATACGCAGTATTTT
TRBV9,16,TRBJ2-7,many,.,CASSVEPTGTRVTQYF,TGTGCCAGCAGCGTAGAACCTACCGGGACACGTGTCACTCAGTACTTC
TRBV9,15,TRBJ1-1,many,TRBD1,CASSVQQGLGTEAFF,TGTGCCAGCAGCGTACAACAGGGGCTGGGCACTGAAGCTTTCTTT
TRBV9,16,TRBJ2-5,many,TRBD2,CASSVEGGRAGETQYF,TGTGCCAGCAGCGTAGAAGGCGGGAGGGCCGGAGAGACCCAGTACTTC
TRBV9,13,TRBJ2-5,many,.,CASSVRVQETQYF,TGTGCCAGCAGCGTCCGGGTACAAGAGACCCAGTACTTC
TRBV9,14,TRBJ2-5,few,.,CASSPMGQAETQYF,TGTGCCAGCAGCCCCATGGGGCAGGCCGAGACCCAGTACTTC
TRBV9,17,TRBJ1-6,many,TRBD1,CASSGQQGAAYNSPLHF,TGTGCCAGCAGCGGGCAACAGGGGGCCGCCTATAATTCACCCCTCCACTTT
TRBV9,15,TRBJ2-1,many,TRBD2,CASSPTSGGYNEQFF,TGTGCCAGCAGCCCAACTAGCGGGGGCTACAATGAGCAGTTCTTC
TRBV9,15,TRBJ2-7,many,.,CASSVAPGGTGEQYF,TGTGCCAGCAGCGTAGCTCCTGGAGGAACGGGCGAGCAGTACTTC
TRBV9,14,TRBJ2-7,many,.,CASSPSGNTYEQYF,TGTGCCAGCAGCCCTTCAGGGAATACCTACGAGCAGTACTTC